This record covers a single T cell receptor (beta chain). Produced via immunoSEQ multiplex PCR; TCRdb's table is partial and in-frame only. The table lists 55,000 to 80,000 clones, about nine tenths of them singletons, with about 6% in the top ten. This CDR3 region has 14 residues. Trimming cost V 6 bases and J 1 base, with 11 bases left between them. The germline CDR1 and CDR2 sequences are LNHDA and SQIVND (reference sequence). This sample was included in a study of control samples from healthy donors and cancer patients. This receptor was taken from a man aged 55 to 70 with colorectal cancer. The sample comprised PBMCs. V is TRBV19 and J is TRBJ2-3; no firm D call. In DNA form, the CDR3 reads TGTGCCAGTAGCTACCAGCGCGGCACAGATACGCAGTATTTT. Translated: CASSYQRGTDTQYF.